Presented here are 20 T cell receptor beta chains from one specimen sequenced in a study of CD8+CD57+ T cells in acquired aplastic anemia. Profiles of TCR beta VDJ and CDR3 were generated from a genomic DNA template. TCRdb called the reads again in MiXCR, with one record for every CDR3 protein. The data contain some 200,000 distinct CDR3 sequences, over 55% of them singletons. CD8+CD57+ cell expansion had been shown by flow cytometry in patients chosen for sequencing. Sequenced sample: sorted CD4+, CD8+, or CD8+CD57+ T cells (not recorded which) from PBMCs. Receptors originate from a human donor with aplastic anemia.

CDR3 bases: TGCAGTGCCCTGACAGGGACAGGGGGCACTCAGCCCCAGCATTTT. Protein: CSALTGTGGTQPQHF. V gene TRBV20-1 combines with J gene TRBJ1-5; 12 nucleotides agree with TRBD1. Trimming took 6 bases from V and 6 from J; bases not matched to a gene: 9. The CDR3 loop spans 15 amino acids. Per germline, CDR1 DFQATT and CDR2 SNEGSKA (reference sequence).

The rearrangement joins TRBV2 to TRBJ2-7; 7 bases map to TRBD1. This CDR3 has 16 residues. V shed 2 bases, J shed 0 bases, and the junction held 7 bases outside the gene matches. The germline V gene encodes CDR1 SNHLY and CDR2 FYNNEI. This chain's CDR3 is CASSENAGGSSYEQYF. CDR3 nucleotides: TGTGCCAGCAGTGAAAACGCAGGGGGATCCTCCTACGAGCAGTACTTC.

J is TRBJ2-7 and V is TRBV29-1; D possibly corresponds to TRBD2 (7 bases). V was trimmed by 6 bases and J by 7 bases, leaving 19 bases between them. The CDR3 is 13 amino acids. The germline gives CDR1 SQVTM, CDR2 ANQGSEA. The CDR3 protein is CSVRDTLGGEQYF. As DNA, the CDR3 is TGCAGCGTCCGGGACACTCTGGGGGGGGAGCAGTACTTC.

The chain recombines TRBV19 with TRBJ1-6; 8 bases align to TRBD1. Trimming took 5 bases from V and 7 from J; bases not matched to a gene: 7. The CDR3 runs to 15 residues. Germline CDR1 LNHDA, CDR2 SQIVND (reference sequence). In nucleotides, the CDR3 is TGTGCCAGTAGTCTCGGTCAGGGGGCGAATTCACCCCTCCACTTT. Its translation is CASSLGQGANSPLHF.

This rearrangement joins TRBV7-9 to TRBJ2-3; no definite D call. This CDR3 comprises 14 residues. V lost 5 bases and J lost 5, with 14 bases in between. Per germline, CDR1 SEHNR and CDR2 FQNEAQ (reference sequence). In DNA form, the CDR3 reads TGTGCCAGCAGCCCAGACCCAGGAAGAGATACGCAGTATTTT. Its translation is CASSPDPGRDTQYF.

Sample share makes this clonotype medium-sized. J is TRBJ1-1 and V is TRBV7-9; D is uncertain. CDR1 is SEHNR, CDR2 FQNEAQ, per germline (reference sequence). V lost 0 bases and J 3 bases, leaving 11 bases between the germline ends. The CDR3 length is 15 residues. This chain's CDR3 is CASSLARWRDTEAFF. The CDR3 bases are TGTGCCAGCAGCTTAGCGCGATGGAGGGACACTGAAGCTTTCTTT. Complete variable domain (other parts from reference TRBV7-9 and TRBJ1-1): DTGVSQNPRHKITKRGQNVTFRCDPISEHNRLYWYRQTLGQGPEFLTYFQNEAQLEKSRLLSDRFSAERPKGSFSTLEIQRTEQGDSAMYLCASSLARWRDTEAFFGQGTRLTVV.

The genes are TRBV29-1 and TRBJ2-1, with D maybe TRBD2 (5 bases). This CDR3 has 14 residues. The V end was cut by 5 bases, the J end by 1 base, with 12 bases between. The V gene's germline CDR1 is SQVTM and CDR2 ANQGSEA. DNA of the CDR3: TGCAGCGTTCGGGGATCGGGGTCCTACAATGAGCAGTTCTTC. This codes for CSVRGSGSYNEQFF.

The V gene is TRBV14, the J gene TRBJ1-6; tentatively, D is TRBD1 (6 bases). V was clipped by 5 bases and J by 4 bases, with 15 bases between them. Germline V gene lookup returns CDR1 SGHDN and CDR2 FVKESK. CDR3 size: 16 residues. The CDR3 DNA follows: TGTGCCAGCAGCAATACCGGGACACCATATAATTCACCCCTCCACTTT. It is translated as CASSNTGTPYNSPLHF.

The rearrangement uses TRBV6-5 and TRBJ2-3; D unresolved. The germline gives CDR1 MNHEY, CDR2 SVGAGI. V was trimmed by 7 bases and J by 0 bases, leaving 8 bases between them. The CDR3 runs to 13 residues. The CDR3 protein is CASTAASTDTQYF. The CDR3, as DNA: TGTGCCAGCACGGCGGCCAGCACAGATACGCAGTATTTT.

The chain has TRBV7-2 and TRBJ2-2; 11 positions match TRBD2. The ends lost 0 bases at V and 1 base at J; junction bases unmatched: 4. This CDR3 region has 18 residues. In germline, CDR1 is SGHTA, CDR2 FQGNSA. For the CDR3, the DNA is TGTGCCAGCAGCTTAGCTGGCCTAGCGGGGGGGAACACCGGGGAGCTGTTTTTT. Its protein product is CASSLAGLAGGNTGELFF.

This chain joins TRBV19 and TRBJ2-3; D remains unclear. This CDR3 is 14 amino acids long. V was clipped by 3 bases and J by 4 bases, with 11 bases between them. Germline CDR1 reads LNHDA; CDR2 reads SQIVND (reference sequence). The CDR3 bases are TGTGCCAGTAGTATTACCCTTGGCGCAGATACGCAGTATTTT. Protein: CASSITLGADTQYF.

The chain has TRBV6-4 and TRBJ2-1, with 8 bases fitting TRBD2. The CDR3 has 14 amino acids. The germline V gene encodes CDR1 MRHNA and CDR2 SNTAGT. J lost 7 bases, V lost 6 bases, and 8 bases had no gene match. This CDR3 reads CASSERGQENEQFF. The CDR3 nucleotides read TGTGCCAGCAGCGAGCGGGGGCAAGAAAATGAGCAGTTCTTC.

The chain links TRBV20-1 to TRBJ2-1, with D unclear. The J call could be wrong; TRBJ2-5 is a better fit for the DNA end. The CDR3 contains 11 residues. Germline V lookup: CDR1 DFQATT, CDR2 SNEGSKA (reference sequence). CDR3 nucleotide sequence: TGCAGTGCTAGGGTTCAAGAGACCCAGTACTTC. It is translated as CSARVQETQYF.

J is TRBJ1-6 and V is TRBV5-4, with a possible D match to TRBD1 (6 bases). The germline CDR1 and CDR2 sequences are SGHNT and YYREEE (reference sequence). V was trimmed by 4 bases and J by 8 bases, leaving 13 bases between them. The CDR3 has 14 amino acids. This CDR3 is CASSLGQAYSPLHF. The CDR3 DNA follows: TGTGCCAGCAGCCTGGGACAAGCCTATTCACCCCTCCACTTT.

This clonotype was found many times. The chain employs TRBV12-3 or TRBV12-4 and TRBJ2-7; 7 positions agree with TRBD1. Losses at the gene ends were 4 bases for V and 7 bases for J; bases not matched to a gene: 7. The CDR3 consists of 13 residues. CDR3 loop: CASSSDRVTEQYF. The CDR3 DNA reads as TGTGCCAGCAGTTCAGACAGGGTAACGGAGCAGTACTTC.

V and J are TRBV19 and TRBJ2-7, with a weak D call TRBD2 (7 bases). The germline V gene has CDR1 LNHDA and CDR2 SQIVND (reference sequence). The ends were cut back, 4 bases at V and 7 bases at J, with 8 bases in the middle. The CDR3 is 11 residues long. CDR3 in amino acids: CASSKGGEQYF. The CDR3, as DNA: TGTGCCAGTAGTAAGGGGGGGGAGCAGTACTTC.

This clonotype came up a few times. The V and J genes are TRBV12-3 or TRBV12-4 and TRBJ1-2, with 9 bases that match TRBD1. The V and J ends lost 10 bases and 0 bases, in that order; junction bases with no gene match: 9. The CDR3 is 15 residues long. The CDR3 nucleotides read TGTGCCATCAGGGGACAGGGACTAGCTAACTATGGCTACACCTTC. It translates to CAIRGQGLANYGYTF.

V and J are TRBV20-1 and TRBJ1-4; no definite D call. V dropped 1 base and J dropped 5 bases, with 14 bases sitting between them. The CDR3 is 15 residues long. The germline V gene encodes CDR1 DFQATT and CDR2 SNEGSKA (reference sequence). This chain's CDR3 is CSARADAGLNEKLFF. CDR3 DNA: TGCAGTGCTAGAGCCGACGCGGGCCTGAATGAAAAACTGTTTTTT.

The chain joins TRBV29-1 to TRBJ2-1; D assignment may be TRBD1 or TRBD2 (6 bases each). This CDR3 has 14 amino acids. CDR1 and CDR2 from the germline V gene are SQVTM and ANQGSEA. V dropped 6 bases and J dropped 4 bases, with 16 bases sitting between them. CDR3 residues: CSVRGGGGYNEQFF. The CDR3, as DNA: TGCAGCGTGAGAGGCGGAGGGGGGTACAATGAGCAGTTCTTC.

This clonotype was seen at least ten times. J is TRBJ2-2 and V is TRBV6-6; D remains unclear. V was pared by 7 bases and J by 11 bases, with 14 bases between. The CDR3 spans 12 residues. Germline V gene lookup returns CDR1 MNHNY and CDR2 SVGAGI (reference sequence). The CDR3, as DNA: TGTGCCAGCACCCACGTAGGGAATGAGCTGTTTTTT. This translates into CASTHVGNELFF.